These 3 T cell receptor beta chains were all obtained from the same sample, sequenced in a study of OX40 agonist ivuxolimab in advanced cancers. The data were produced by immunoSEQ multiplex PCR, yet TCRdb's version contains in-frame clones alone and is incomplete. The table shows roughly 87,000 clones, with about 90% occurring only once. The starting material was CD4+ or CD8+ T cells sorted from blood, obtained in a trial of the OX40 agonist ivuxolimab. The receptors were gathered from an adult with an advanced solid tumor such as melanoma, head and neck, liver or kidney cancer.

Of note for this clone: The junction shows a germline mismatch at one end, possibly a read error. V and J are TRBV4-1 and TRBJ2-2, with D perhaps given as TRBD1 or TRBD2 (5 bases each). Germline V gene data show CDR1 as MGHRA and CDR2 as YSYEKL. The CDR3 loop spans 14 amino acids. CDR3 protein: CASRQGVGAGELFF. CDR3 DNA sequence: TGCGCCAGCAGGCAAGGGGTGGGGGCCGGGGAGCTGTTTTTT.

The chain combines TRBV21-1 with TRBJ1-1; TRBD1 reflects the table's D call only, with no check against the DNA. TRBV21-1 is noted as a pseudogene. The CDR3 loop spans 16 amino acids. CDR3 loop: CASSKDEDSKNTEAFF. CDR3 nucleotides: TGTGCCAGCAGCAAAGACGAGGACAGCAAGAACACTGAAGCTTTCTTT.

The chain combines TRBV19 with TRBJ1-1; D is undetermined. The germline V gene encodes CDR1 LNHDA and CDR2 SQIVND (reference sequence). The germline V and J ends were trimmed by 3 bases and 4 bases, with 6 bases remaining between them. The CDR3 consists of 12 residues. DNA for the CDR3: TGTGCCAGTAGTATTCCCGGCACTGAAGCTTTCTTT. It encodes CASSIPGTEAFF.